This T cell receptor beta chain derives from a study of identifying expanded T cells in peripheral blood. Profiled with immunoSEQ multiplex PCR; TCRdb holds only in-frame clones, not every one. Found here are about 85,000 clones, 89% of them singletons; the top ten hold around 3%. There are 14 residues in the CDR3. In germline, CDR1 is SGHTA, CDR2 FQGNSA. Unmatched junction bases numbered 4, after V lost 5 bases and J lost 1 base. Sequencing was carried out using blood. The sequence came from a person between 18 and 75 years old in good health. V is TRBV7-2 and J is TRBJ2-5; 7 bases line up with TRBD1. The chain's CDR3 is CASSPGTVQETQYF. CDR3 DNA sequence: TGTGCCAGCAGCCCAGGGACAGTCCAAGAGACCCAGTACTTC.